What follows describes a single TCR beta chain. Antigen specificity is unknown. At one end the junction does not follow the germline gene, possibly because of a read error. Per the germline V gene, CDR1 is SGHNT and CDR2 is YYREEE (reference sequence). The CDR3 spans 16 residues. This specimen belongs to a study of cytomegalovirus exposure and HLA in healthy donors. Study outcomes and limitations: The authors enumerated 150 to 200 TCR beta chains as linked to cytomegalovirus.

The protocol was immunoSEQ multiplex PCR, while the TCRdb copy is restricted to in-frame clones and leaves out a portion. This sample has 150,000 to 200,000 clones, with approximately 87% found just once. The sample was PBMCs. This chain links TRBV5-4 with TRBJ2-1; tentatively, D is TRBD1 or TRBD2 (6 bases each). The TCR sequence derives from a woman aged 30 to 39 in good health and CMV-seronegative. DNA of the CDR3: TGTGCCAGCAGCTTCCAAAAACCGGGGGCGGTCTTCGATGAGCTCTTC. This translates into CASSFQKPGAVFDELF.